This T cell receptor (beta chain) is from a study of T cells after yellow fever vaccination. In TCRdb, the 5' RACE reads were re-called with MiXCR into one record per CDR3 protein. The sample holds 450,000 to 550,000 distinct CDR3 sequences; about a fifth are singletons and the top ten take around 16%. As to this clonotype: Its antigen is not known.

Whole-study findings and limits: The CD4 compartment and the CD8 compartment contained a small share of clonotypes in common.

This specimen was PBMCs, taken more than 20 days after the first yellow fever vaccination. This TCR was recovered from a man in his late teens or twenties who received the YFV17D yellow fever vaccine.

The CDR3 region is CASSPDGGVYGYTF. CDR3 DNA sequence: TGTGCCAGCAGCCCCGATGGGGGGGTCTATGGCTACACCTTC. The V call is TRBV7-6, the J call TRBJ1-2, with D possibly matching TRBD1 (5 bases). In germline, CDR1 is SGHVS, CDR2 FNYEAQ. This CDR3 has 14 residues. The germline V and J ends were trimmed by 5 bases and 4 bases, with 14 bases remaining between them.